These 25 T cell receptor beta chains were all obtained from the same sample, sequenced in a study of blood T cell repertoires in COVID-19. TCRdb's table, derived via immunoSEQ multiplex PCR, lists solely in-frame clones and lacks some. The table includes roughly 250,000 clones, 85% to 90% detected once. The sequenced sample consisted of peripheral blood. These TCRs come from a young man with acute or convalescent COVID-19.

The CDR3 nucleotides are TGTGCCAGTAGTAAATACCTAACGACCGGGACTAGCGTAAATGAGCAGTTCTTC. This gives the protein CASSKYLTTGTSVNEQFF. V usage is TRBV19 and J usage is TRBJ2-1, with 10 nucleotides matching TRBD2. The V and J ends lost 4 bases and 7 bases, in that order; junction bases with no gene match: 16. CDR1 is LNHDA and CDR2 is SQIVND in the germline V gene (reference sequence). This CDR3 has 18 residues.

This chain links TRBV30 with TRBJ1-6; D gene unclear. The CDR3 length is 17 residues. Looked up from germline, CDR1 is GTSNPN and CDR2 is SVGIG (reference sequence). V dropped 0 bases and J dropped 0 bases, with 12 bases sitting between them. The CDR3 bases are TGTGCCTGGAGTGTAGCGGGCTCAAGCTCCTATAATTCACCCCTCCACTTT. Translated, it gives CAWSVAGSSSYNSPLHF.

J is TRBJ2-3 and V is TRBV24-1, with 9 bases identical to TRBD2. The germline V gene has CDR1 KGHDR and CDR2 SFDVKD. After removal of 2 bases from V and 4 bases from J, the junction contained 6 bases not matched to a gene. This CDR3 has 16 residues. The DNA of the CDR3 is TGTGCCACCAGTGATTCAGGCGGGGGGGCCCCAGATACGCAGTATTTT. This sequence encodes CATSDSGGGAPDTQYF.

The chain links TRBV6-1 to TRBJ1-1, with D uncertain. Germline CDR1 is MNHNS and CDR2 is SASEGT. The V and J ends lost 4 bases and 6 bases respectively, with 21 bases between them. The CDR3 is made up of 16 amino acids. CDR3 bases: TGTGCCAGCAGTGGAGCCCGGCGGGAGGGATCCTCTGAAGCTTTCTTT. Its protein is CASSGARREGSSEAFF.

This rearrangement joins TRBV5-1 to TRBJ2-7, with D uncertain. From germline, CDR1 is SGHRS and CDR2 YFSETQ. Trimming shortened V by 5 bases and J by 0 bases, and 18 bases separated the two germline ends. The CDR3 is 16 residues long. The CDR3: CASSSDFGGSSYEQYF. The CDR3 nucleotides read TGCGCCAGCAGTTCTGATTTCGGCGGAAGCTCCTACGAGCAGTACTTC.

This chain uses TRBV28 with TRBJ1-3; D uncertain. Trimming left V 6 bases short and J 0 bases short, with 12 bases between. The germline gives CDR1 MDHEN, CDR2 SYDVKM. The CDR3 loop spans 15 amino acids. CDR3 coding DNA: TGTGCCAGCAGCTGGCAGGCGATCTCTGGAAACACCATATATTTT. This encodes CASSWQAISGNTIYF.

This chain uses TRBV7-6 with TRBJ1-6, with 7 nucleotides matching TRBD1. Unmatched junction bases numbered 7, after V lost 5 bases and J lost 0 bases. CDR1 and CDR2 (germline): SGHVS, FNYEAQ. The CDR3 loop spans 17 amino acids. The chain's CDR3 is CASSPTPGGSYNSPLHF. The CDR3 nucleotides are TGTGCCAGCAGCCCCACCCCAGGGGGCTCCTATAATTCACCCCTCCACTTT.

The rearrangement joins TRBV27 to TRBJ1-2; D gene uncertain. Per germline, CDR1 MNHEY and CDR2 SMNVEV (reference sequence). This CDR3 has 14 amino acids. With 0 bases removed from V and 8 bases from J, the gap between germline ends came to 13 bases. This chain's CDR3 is CASSLSGPRGGYTF. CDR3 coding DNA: TGTGCCAGCAGTTTATCCGGACCCCGGGGAGGCTACACCTTC.

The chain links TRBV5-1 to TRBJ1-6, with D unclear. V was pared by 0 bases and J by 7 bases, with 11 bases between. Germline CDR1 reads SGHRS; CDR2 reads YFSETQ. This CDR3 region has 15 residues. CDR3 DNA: TGCGCCAGCAGCTTGGATTACGGGAAGAATTCACCCCTCCACTTT. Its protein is CASSLDYGKNSPLHF.

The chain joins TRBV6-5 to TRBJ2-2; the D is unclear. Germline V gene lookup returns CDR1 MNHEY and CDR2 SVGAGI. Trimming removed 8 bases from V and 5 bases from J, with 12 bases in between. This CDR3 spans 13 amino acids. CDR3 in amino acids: CASPIPETGELFF. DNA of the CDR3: TGTGCCAGCCCGATTCCTGAGACCGGGGAGCTGTTTTTT.

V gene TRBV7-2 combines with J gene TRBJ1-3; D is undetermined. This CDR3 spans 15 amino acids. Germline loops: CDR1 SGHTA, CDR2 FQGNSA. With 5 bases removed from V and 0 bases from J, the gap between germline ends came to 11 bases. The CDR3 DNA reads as TGTGCCAGCAGCGGCGGACTCAGCTCTGGAAACACCATATATTTT. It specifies CASSGGLSSGNTIYF.

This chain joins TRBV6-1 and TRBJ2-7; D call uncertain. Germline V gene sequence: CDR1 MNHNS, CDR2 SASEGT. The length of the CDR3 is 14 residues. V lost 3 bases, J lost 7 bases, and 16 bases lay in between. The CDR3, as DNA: TGTGCCAGCAGTGAGCCCGTGGGCCTCCGGGAGCAGTACTTC. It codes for CASSEPVGLREQYF.

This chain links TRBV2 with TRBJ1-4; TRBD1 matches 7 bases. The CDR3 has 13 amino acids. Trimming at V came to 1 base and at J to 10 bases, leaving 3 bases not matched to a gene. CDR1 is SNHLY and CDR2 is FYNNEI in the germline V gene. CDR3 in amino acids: CASSEGQGGKLFF. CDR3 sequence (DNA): TGTGCCAGCAGTGAAGGCCAGGGGGGAAAACTGTTTTTT.

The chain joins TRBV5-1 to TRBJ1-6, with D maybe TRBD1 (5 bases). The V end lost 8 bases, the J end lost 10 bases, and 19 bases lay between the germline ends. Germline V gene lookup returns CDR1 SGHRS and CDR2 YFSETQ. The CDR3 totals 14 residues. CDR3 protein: CASTQGEVGSPLHF. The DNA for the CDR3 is TGCGCCAGTACCCAGGGTGAAGTGGGCTCACCCCTCCACTTT.

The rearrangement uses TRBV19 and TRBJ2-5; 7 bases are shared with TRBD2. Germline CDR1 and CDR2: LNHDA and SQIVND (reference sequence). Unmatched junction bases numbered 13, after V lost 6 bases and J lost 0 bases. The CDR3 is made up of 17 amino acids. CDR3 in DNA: TGTGCCAGTAGCCTGGGGCTAGCGGATAAGTACCAAGAGACCCAGTACTTC. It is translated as CASSLGLADKYQETQYF.

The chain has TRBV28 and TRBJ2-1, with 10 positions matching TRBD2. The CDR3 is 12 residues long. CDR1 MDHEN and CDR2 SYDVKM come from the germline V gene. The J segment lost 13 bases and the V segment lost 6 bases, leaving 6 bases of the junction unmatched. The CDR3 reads CASSAGLAVQFF. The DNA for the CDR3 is TGTGCCAGCAGCGCCGGACTAGCGGTCCAGTTCTTC.

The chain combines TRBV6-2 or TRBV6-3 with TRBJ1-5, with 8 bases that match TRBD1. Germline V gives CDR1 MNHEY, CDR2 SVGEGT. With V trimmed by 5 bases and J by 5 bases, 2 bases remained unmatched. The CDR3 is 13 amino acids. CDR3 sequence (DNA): TGTGCCAGCAGTGACAGGGGCTATCAGCCCCAGCATTTT. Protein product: CASSDRGYQPQHF.

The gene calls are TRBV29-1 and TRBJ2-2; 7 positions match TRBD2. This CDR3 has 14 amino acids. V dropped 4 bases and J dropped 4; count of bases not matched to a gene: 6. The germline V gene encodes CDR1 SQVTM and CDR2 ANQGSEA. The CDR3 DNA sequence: TGCAGCGTTGGGACCGGGACTACCACCGGGGAGCTGTTTTTT. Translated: CSVGTGTTTGELFF.

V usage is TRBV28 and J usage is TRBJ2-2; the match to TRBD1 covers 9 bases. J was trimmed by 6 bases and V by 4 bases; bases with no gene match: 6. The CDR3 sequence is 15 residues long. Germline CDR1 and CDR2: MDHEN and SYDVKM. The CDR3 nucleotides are TGTGCCAGCAGTTACAGGGGGCTAAAAGCCGGGGAGCTGTTTTTT. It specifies CASSYRGLKAGELFF. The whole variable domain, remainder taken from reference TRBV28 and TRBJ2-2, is DVKVTQSSRYLVKRTGEKVFLECVQDMDHENMFWYRQDPGLGLRLIYFSYDVKMKEKGDIPEGYSVSREKKERFSLILESASTNQTSMYLCASSYRGLKAGELFFGEGSRLTVL.

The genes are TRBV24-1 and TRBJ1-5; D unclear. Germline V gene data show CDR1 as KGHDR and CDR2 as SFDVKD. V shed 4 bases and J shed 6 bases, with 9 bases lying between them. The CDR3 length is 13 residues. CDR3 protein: CATSEQAGQPQHF. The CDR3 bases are TGTGCCACCAGTGAACAAGCGGGTCAGCCCCAGCATTTT.

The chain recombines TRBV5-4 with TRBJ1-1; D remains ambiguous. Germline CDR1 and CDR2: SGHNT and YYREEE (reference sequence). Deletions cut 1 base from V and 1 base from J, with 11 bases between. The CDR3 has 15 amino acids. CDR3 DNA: TGTGCCAGCAGCTTGCCCGGAGGGAAGAACACTGAAGCTTTCTTT. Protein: CASSLPGGKNTEAFF.

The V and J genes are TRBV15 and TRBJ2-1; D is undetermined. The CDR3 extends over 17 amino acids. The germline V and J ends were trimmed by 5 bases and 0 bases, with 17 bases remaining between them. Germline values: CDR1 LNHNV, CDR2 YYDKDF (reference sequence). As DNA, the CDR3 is TGTGCCACCAGCCGGGTGGATAGCCTGCGCTCCTACAATGAGCAGTTCTTC. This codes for CATSRVDSLRSYNEQFF.

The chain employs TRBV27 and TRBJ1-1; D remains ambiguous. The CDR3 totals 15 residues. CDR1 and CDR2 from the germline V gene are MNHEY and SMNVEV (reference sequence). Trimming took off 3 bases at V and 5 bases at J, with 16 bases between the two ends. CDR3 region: CASSFTPERTTEAFF. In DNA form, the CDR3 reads TGTGCCAGCAGTTTTACCCCGGAGCGAACAACTGAAGCTTTCTTT.

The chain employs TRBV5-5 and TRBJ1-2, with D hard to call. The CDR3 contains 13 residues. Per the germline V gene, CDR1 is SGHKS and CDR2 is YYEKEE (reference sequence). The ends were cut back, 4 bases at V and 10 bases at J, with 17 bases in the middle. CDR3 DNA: TGTGCCAGCAGCCCGTTAGAGACATCGCACTACACCTTC. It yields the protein CASSPLETSHYTF.

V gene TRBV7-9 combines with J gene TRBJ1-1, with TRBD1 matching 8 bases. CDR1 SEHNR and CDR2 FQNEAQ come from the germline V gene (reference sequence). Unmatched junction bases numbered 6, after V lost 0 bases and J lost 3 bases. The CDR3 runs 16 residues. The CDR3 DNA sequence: TGTGCCAGCAGCTTAGCAAGACAGGGGATCTACACTGAAGCTTTCTTT. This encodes CASSLARQGIYTEAFF.